The entry that follows covers one TCR beta chain sequence. The data originate from a study of blood T cell repertoires in COVID-19. Germline values: CDR1 ENHRY, CDR2 SYGVKD. The V segment lost 1 base and the J segment 2 bases; nucleotides outside the gene matches: 2. The CDR3 consists of 15 residues. Sequencing was performed with immunoSEQ multiplex PCR; in TCRdb, only in-frame clones are kept and a portion is missing. In the table there are over 250,000 clones, 65% to 90% of which are singletons. The V call is TRBV10-3, the J call TRBJ2-1, with TRBD1 identical over 7 bases. Sequenced sample: peripheral blood. This TCR derives from a human donor in a cohort sampled during active COVID-19. The CDR3 DNA reads as TGTGCCATCAGTGAGTTGGGACAGCCCTACAATGAGCAGTTCTTC. Translation: CAISELGQPYNEQFF.